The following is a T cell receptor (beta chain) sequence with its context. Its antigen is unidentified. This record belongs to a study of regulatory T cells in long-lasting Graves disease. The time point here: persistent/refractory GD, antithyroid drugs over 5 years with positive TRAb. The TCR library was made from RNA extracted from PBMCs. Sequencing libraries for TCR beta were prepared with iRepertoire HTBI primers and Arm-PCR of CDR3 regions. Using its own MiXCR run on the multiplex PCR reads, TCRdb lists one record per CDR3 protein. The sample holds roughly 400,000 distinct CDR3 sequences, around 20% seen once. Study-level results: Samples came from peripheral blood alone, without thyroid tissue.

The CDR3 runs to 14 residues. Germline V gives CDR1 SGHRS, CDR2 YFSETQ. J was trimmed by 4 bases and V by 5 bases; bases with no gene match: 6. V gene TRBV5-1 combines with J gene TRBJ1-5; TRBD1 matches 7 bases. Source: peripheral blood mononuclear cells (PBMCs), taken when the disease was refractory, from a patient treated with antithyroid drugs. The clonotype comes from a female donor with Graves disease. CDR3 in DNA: TGCGCCAGCAGACCCGGGACAGAAAATCAGCCCCAGCATTTT. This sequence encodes CASRPGTENQPQHF.